This T cell receptor (beta chain) emerged from a study of blood T cells in healthy people across ages. This clonotype was recorded a few times. The antigen remains unidentified. The V end was cut by 2 bases, the J end by 1 base, with 6 bases between. Germline values: CDR1 KGHSH, CDR2 LQKENI. CDR3 length: 15 amino acids. Study-wide findings and caveats: The unknown donor CMV status may have confounded expanded clonotype changes.

Primers used in a second PCR of about 7 to 12 cycles were a sample-barcoded 5' primer and a J-beta primer mix. Via MiXCR, TCRdb re-called the 5' RACE reads, giving one row per CDR3 protein. The data show 1.5 million to 2 million distinct CDR3 sequences, 28% seen once. The chain couples TRBV18 to TRBJ2-6; D unclear. The clonotype was recovered from a woman aged 25-40 years in good health. The sequenced sample was blood. The CDR3 loop reads CASSPSVSGANVLTF. The CDR3 region has the DNA TGTGCCAGCTCACCATCTGTTTCTGGGGCCAACGTCCTGACTTTC.